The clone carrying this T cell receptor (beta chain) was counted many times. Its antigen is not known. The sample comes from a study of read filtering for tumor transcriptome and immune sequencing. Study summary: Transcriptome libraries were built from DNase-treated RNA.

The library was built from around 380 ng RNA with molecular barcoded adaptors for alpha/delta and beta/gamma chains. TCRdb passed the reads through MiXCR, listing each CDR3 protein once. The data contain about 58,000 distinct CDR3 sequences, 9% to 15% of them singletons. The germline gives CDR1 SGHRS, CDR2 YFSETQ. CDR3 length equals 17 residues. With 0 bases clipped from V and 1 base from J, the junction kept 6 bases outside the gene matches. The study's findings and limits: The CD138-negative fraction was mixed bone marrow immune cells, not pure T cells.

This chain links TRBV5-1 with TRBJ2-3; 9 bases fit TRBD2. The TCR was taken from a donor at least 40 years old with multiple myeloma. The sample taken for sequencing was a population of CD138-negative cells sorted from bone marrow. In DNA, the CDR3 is TGCGCCAGCAGCTTGGGCGAGGGACTAGCCCGCACAGATACGCAGTATTTT. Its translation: CASSLGEGLARTDTQYF.